The entry that follows covers one T cell receptor (beta chain) sequence. The CDR3 length is 17 residues. V lost 0 bases to trimming and J lost 0 bases, with 13 bases between them. Germline CDR1 LGHNA, CDR2 YSLEER. This specimen belongs to a study of patients and donors after allogeneic stem cell transplantation. TCRdb reprocessed the RT-PCR reads via MiXCR and lists one record per CDR3 protein. The table includes about 960,000 distinct CDR3 sequences, over 15% detected once. The sequencing sample was made of blood, either unsorted or a sorted T cell fraction (not recorded which). The J gene is TRBJ2-3, the V gene TRBV4-3; D is unclear. This clonotype was sampled from a human donor who was either an allogeneic HSCT recipient or a stem cell or donor lymphocyte infusion donor (not recorded which). It is not recorded whose cells these are; they may come from a transplant donor. The CDR3 protein is CASSQDGFRVSTDTQYF. The CDR3 DNA reads TGCGCCAGCAGCCAAGATGGGTTCCGGGTCAGCACAGATACGCAGTATTTT.